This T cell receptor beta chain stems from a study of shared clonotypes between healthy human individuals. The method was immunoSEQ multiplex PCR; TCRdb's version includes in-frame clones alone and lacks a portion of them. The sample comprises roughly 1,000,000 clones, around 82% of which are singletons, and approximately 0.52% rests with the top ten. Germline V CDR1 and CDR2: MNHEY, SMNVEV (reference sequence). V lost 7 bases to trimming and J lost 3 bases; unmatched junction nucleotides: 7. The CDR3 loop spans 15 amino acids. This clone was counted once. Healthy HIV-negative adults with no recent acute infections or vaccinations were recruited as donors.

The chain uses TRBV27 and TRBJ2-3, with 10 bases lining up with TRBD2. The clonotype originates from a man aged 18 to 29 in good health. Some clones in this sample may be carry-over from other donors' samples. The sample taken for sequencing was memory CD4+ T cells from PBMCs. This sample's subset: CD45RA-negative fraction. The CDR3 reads CASTLSGRRTDTQYF. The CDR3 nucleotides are TGTGCCAGCACTCTTAGCGGGAGGAGGACAGATACGCAGTATTTT.